These T cell receptor beta chains were read from a single sample in a study of molecular identifiers for immune sequencing clone quantification. TCRdb independently ran MiXCR on the PCR reads; one entry per CDR3 protein. The sample contains roughly 93,000 distinct CDR3 sequences, 15% to 20% of which appear only once. The sample was naive CD8+ T cells from blood, with Jurkat cell RNA spiked in. These TCRs come from a human donor in good health. Some libraries in this study had Jurkat cell RNA spiked in. CDR3s include the opening cysteine and the closing phenylalanine or tryptophan. The D gene is left open where the match is weak. Not every row has a clone size; where given, it reads once, few, many or a size class.

TRBD2,19,many,TRBV24-1,TRBJ2-3,TGTGCCACCAGTGATCATAAACCGACTAGCGGGAGACTCGCAGATACGCAGTATTTT,CATSDHKPTSGRLADTQYF
-,13,many,TRBV12-3/TRBV12-4,TRBJ2-1,TGTGCCAGCCGCGCCGGGGGGCTCAATGAGCAGTTCTTC,CASRAGGLNEQFF
-,14,few,TRBV12-3/TRBV12-4,TRBJ1-5,TGTGTCAGCAGTTTAATGGGGCTCGGTCAGCCCCAGCATTTT,CVSSLMGLGQPQHF
TRBD2,17,many,TRBV29-1,TRBJ2-1,TGCAGCGTTGAAGGAGGGACTAGCGGGGGTTCCTACAATGAGCAGTTCTTC,CSVEGGTSGGSYNEQFF
-,18,many,TRBV4-3,TRBJ1-1,TGCGCCAGCAGCCAAGGCGGGTTAGACAGGTACGAGAACACTGAAGCTTTCTTT,CASSQGGLDRYENTEAFF
-,13,many,TRBV28,TRBJ2-7,TGTGCCAGCGGCGACAGATTCGCGCCCGAGCAGTACTTC,CASGDRFAPEQYF
-,13,many,TRBV25-1,TRBJ1-4,TGTGCCAGCAAGGAGGGAGGGCGGGAAAAACTGTTTTTT,CASKEGGREKLFF
-,16,-,TRBV28,TRBJ1-5,TGTGCCAGCAGTTTTTTCGGACAGAAAAGCAATCAGCCCCAGCATTTT,CASSFFGQKSNQPQHF
-,15,many,TRBV7-6,TRBJ2-5,TGTGCCAGCAGCTTAGCTCTGGGCTACCAAGAGACCCAGTACTTC,CASSLALGYQETQYF
-,13,many,TRBV24-1,TRBJ1-5,TGTGCCACCAGTGATTTGGGCGGCGGCCCCCAGCATTTT,CATSDLGGGPQHF
-,16,many,TRBV10-3,TRBJ2-3,TGTGCCATCAGTGATCTAAGCTCAGAGAGCACAGATACGCAGTATTTT,CAISDLSSESTDTQYF
TRBD1,17,many,TRBV27,TRBJ1-4,TGTGCCAGCAGTTTATCCCCCACAGGGGTCGCGGAAGAAAAACTGTTTTTT,CASSLSPTGVAEEKLFF
TRBD1,14,many,TRBV5-1,TRBJ2-7,TGCGCCAGCAGCGGGGGACAGAACAACTACGAGCAGTACTTC,CASSGGQNNYEQYF